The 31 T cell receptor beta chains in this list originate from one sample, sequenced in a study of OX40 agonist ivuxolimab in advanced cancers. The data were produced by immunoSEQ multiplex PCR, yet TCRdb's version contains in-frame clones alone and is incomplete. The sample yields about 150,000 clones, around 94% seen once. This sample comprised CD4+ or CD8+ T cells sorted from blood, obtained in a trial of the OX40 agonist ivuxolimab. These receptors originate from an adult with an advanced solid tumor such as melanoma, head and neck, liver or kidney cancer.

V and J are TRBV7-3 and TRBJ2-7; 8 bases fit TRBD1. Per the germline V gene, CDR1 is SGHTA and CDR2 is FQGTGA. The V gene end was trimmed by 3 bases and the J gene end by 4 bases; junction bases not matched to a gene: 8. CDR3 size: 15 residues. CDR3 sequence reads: CASSFGQGKGYEQYF. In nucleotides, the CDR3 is TGTGCCAGCAGCTTCGGACAGGGCAAAGGGTACGAGCAGTACTTC. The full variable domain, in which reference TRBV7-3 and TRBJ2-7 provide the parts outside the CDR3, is GAGVSQTPSNKVTEKGKYVELRCDPISGHTALYWYRQSLGQGPEFLIYFQGTGAADDSGLPNDRFFAVRPEGSVSTLKIQRTERGDSAVYLCASSFGQGKGYEQYFGPGTRLTVT.

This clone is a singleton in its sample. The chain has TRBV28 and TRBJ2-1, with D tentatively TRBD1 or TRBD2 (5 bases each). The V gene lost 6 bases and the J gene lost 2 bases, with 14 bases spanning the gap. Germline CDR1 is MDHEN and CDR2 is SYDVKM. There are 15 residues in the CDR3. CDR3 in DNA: TGTGCCAGCAGGGTCGGGACGCCAGCCTACAATGAGCAGTTCTTC. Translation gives CASRVGTPAYNEQFF.

DNA for the CDR3: TGTGCCAGCAGCTCCGGACTAGCGGGGGGAGCGTACCAAGAGACCCAGTACTTC. Translated: CASSSGLAGGAYQETQYF. The gene calls are TRBV7-2 and TRBJ2-5; 14 nucleotides match TRBD2. V gave up 4 bases and J gave up 0 bases; unmatched junction bases: 7. CDR1 is SGHTA and CDR2 is FQGNSA in the germline V gene. This CDR3 region has 18 residues. Full variable domain (missing parts from reference TRBV7-2 and TRBJ2-5): GAGVSQSPSNKVTEKGKDVELRCDPISGHTALYWYRQSLGQGLEFLIYFQGNSAPDKSGLPSDRFSAERTGGSVSTLTIQRTQQEDSAVYLCASSSGLAGGAYQETQYFGPGTRLLVL.

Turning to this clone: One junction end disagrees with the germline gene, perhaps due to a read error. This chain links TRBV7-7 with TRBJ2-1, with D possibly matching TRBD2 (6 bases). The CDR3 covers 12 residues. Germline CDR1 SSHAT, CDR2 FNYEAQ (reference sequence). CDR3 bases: TGTGCTAGCAGCTCGGAGGGCAATGAGCAGTTCTTC. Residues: CASSSEGNEQFF.

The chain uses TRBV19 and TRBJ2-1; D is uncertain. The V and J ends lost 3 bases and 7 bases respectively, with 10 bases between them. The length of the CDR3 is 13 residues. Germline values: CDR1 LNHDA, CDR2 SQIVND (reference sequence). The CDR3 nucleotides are TGTGCCAGTAGTATTCGGTCACGGAATGAGCAGTTCTTC. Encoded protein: CASSIRSRNEQFF.

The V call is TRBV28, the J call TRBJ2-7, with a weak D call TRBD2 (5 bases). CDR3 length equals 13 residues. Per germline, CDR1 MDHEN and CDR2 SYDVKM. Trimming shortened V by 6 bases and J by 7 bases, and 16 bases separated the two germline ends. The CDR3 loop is CASSRIKTGEQYF. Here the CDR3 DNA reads TGTGCCAGCAGCCGTATCAAGACGGGGGAGCAGTACTTC.

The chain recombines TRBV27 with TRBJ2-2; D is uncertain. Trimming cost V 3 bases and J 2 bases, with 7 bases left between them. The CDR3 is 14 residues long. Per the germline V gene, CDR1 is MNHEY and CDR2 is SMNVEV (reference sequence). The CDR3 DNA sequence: TGTGCCAGCAGTTTTAGGGTAAACACCGGGGAGCTGTTTTTT. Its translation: CASSFRVNTGELFF.

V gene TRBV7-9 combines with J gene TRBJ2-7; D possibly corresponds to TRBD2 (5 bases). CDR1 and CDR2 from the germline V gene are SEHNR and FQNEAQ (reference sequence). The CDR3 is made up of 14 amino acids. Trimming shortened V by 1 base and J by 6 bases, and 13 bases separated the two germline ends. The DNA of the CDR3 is TGTGCCAGCAGCTTAGATGGAGGACCTCTCGAGCAGTACTTC. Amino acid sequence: CASSLDGGPLEQYF.

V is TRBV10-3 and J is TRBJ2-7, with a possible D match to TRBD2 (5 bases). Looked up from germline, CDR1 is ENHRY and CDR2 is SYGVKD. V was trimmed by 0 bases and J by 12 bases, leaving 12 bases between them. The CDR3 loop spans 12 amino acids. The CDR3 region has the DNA TGTGCCATCAGTGAGTCGTGGTGGGAGAGGTACTTC. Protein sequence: CAISESWWERYF.

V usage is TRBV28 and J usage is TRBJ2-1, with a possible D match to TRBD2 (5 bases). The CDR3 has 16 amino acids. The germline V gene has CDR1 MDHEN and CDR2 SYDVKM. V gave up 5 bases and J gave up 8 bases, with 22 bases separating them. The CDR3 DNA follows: TGTGCCAGCAGTGAGAGACTACACCTTGGGATACATGAGCAGTTCTTC. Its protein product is CASSERLHLGIHEQFF.

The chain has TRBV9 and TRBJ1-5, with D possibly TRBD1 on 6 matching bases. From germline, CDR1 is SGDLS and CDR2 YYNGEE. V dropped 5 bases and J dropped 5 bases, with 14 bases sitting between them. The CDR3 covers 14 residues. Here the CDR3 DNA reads TGTGCCAGCAGAGAGACAGGTAAAGATCAGCCCCAGCATTTT. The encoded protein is CASRETGKDQPQHF.

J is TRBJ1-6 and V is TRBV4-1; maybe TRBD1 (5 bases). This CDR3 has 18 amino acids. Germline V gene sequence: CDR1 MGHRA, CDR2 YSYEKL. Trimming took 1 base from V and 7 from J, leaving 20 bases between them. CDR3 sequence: CASSQGYSRGVGNSPLHF. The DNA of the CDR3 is TGCGCCAGCAGCCAAGGTTACTCGAGGGGAGTAGGGAATTCACCCCTCCACTTT.

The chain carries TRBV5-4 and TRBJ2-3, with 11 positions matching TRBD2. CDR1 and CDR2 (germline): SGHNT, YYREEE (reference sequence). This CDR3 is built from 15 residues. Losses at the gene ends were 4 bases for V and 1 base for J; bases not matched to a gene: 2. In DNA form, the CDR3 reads TGTGCCAGCAGCCCGGGACTAGCGGGCACAGATACGCAGTATTTT. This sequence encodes CASSPGLAGTDTQYF.

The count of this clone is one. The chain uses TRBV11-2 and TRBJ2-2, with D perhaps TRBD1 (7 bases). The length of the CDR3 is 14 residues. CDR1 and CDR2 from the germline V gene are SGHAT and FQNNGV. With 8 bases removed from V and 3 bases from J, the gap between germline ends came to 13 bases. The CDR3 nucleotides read TGTGCCAGCCAGGGGGGTTGGGACACCGGGGAGCTGTTTTTT. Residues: CASQGGWDTGELFF.

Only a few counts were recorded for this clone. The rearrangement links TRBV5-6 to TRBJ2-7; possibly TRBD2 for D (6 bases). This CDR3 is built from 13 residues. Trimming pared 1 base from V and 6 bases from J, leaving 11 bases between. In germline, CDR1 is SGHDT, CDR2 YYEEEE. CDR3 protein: CASSLRVGGEQYF. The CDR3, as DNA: TGTGCCAGCAGCTTGAGGGTGGGGGGCGAGCAGTACTTC.

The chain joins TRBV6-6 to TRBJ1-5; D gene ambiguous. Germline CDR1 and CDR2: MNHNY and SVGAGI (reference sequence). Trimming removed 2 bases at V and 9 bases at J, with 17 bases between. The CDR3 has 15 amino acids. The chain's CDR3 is CASSYRPVGEGPQHF. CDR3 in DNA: TGTGCCAGCAGTTACCGTCCCGTCGGGGAAGGGCCCCAGCATTTT.

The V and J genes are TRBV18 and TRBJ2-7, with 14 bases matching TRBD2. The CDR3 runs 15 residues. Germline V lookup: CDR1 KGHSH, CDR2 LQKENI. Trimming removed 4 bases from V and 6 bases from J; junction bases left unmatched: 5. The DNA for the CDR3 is TGTGCCAGCTCACAAGGGACTAGCGGGAGCGTCGAGCAGTACTTC. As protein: CASSQGTSGSVEQYF.

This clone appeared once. This chain's CDR3 is CASSLTSGGAYEQYF. CDR3 nucleotides: TGTGCCAGCAGCCTAACTAGCGGGGGGGCCTACGAGCAGTACTTC. This chain links TRBV7-2 with TRBJ2-7; 13 nucleotides match TRBD2. V trimming: 5 bases; J trimming: 2 bases; junction bases outside the gene matches: 3. The germline V gene has CDR1 SGHTA and CDR2 FQGNSA. The length of the CDR3 is 15 residues.

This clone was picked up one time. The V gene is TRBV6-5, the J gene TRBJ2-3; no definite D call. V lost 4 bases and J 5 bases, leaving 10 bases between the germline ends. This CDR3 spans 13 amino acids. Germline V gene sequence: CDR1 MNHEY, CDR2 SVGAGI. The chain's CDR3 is CASSSRGLDTQYF. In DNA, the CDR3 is TGTGCCAGCAGTTCCCGCGGTTTAGATACGCAGTATTTT.

Here the CDR3 reads CASSRPMNTEAFF. The CDR3 nucleotides read TGTGCCAGCAGCCGGCCCATGAACACTGAAGCTTTCTTT. The genes are TRBV27 and TRBJ1-1; no definite D call. Between the trimmed V and J ends, which lost 6 bases and 0 bases, there was a span of 8 bases. CDR1 is MNHEY and CDR2 is SMNVEV in the germline V gene (reference sequence). The CDR3 has 13 amino acids.

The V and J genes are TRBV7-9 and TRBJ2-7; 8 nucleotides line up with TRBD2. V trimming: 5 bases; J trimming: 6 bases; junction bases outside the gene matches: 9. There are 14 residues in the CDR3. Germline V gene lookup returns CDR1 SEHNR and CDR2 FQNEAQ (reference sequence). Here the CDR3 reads CASSGGGRGAEQYF. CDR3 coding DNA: TGTGCCAGCAGCGGCGGGGGGAGGGGCGCCGAGCAGTACTTC.

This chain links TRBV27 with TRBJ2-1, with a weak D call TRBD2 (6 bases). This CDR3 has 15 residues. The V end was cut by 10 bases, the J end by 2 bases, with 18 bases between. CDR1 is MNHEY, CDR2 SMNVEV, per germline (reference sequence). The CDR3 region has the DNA TGTGCCACCCATCCCGGTGGCGGGGCCTACAATGAGCAGTTCTTC. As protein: CATHPGGGAYNEQFF.

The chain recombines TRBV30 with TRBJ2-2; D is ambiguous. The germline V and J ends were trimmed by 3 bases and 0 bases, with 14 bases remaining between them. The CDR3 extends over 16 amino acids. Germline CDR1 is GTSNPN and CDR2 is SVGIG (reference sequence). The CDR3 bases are TGTGCCTGGAGAGCTCGGACGGCGGCGAACACCGGGGAGCTGTTTTTT. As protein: CAWRARTAANTGELFF. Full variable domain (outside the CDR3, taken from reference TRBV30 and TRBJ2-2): SQTIHQWPATLVQPVGSPLSLECTVEGTSNPNLYWYRQAAGRGLQLLFYSVGIGQISSEVPQNLSASRPQDRQFILSSKKLLLSDSGFYLCAWRARTAANTGELFFGEGSRLTVL.

CDR3 bases: TGTGCCAGCAGCCCCCTGGCTGGGACTAGTACCTACAATGAGCAGTTCTTC. It codes for CASSPLAGTSTYNEQFF. The chain couples TRBV7-6 to TRBJ2-1, with 8 bases fitting TRBD2. V was clipped by 5 bases and J by 2 bases; unmatched bases: 11. From germline, CDR1 is SGHVS and CDR2 FNYEAQ. This CDR3 is 17 amino acids long.

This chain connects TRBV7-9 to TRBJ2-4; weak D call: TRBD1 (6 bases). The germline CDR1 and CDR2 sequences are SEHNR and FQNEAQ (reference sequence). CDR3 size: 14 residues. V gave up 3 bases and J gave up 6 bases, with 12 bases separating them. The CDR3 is CASSLETQGNIQYF. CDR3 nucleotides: TGTGCCAGCAGCTTGGAAACACAGGGAAACATTCAGTACTTC.

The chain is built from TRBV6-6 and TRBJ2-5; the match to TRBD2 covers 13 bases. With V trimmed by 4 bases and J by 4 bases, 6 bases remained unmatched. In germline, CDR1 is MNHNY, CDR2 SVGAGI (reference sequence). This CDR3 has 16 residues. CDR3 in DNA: TGTGCCAGCAGTTCCCGACTAGCGGGAGGTGGAGAGACCCAGTACTTC. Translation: CASSSRLAGGGETQYF.

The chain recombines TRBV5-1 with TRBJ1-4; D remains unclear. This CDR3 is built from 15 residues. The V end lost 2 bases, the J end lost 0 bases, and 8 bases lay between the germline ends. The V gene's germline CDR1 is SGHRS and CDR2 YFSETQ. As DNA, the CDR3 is TGCGCCAGCAGCTTAGGCTCTGCAACTAATGAAAAACTGTTTTTT. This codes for CASSLGSATNEKLFF. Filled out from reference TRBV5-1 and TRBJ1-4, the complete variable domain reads KAGVTQTPRYLIKTRGQQVTLSCSPISGHRSVSWYQQTPGQGLQFLFEYFSETQRNKGNFPGRFSGRQFSNSRSEMNVSTLELGDSALYLCASSLGSATNEKLFFGSGTQLSVL.

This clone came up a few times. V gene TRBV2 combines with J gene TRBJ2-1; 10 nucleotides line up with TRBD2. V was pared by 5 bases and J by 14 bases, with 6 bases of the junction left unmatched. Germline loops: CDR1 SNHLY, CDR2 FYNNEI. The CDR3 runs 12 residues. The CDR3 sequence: CASSPSGRLEFF. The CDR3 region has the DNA TGTGCCAGCAGTCCTAGCGGGAGATTGGAGTTCTTC.

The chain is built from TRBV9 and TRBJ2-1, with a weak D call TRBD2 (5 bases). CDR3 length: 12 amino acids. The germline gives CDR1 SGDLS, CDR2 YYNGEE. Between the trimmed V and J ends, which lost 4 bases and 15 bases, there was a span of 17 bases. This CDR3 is CASSPSGGIPFF. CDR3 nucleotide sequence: TGTGCCAGCAGCCCAAGCGGAGGTATCCCGTTCTTC.

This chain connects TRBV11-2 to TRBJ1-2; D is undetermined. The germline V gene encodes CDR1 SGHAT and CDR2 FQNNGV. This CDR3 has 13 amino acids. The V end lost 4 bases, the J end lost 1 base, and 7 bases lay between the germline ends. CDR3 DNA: TGTGCCAGCAGCTCGAACTATAACTATGGCTACACCTTC. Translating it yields CASSSNYNYGYTF.

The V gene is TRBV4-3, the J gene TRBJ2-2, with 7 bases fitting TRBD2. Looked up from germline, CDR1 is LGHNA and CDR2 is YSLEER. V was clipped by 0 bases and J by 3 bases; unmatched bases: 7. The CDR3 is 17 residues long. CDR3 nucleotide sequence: TGCGCCAGCAGCCAAGATCGCCTAGCGGCCTACACCGGGGAGCTGTTTTTT. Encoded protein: CASSQDRLAAYTGELFF.